Each of the 7 T cell receptor beta chains below was sequenced from the same sample in a study of blood T cell repertoires in COVID-19. Sequenced by immunoSEQ multiplex PCR; TCRdb stores in-frame clones only, minus some. This sample has roughly 350,000 clones, with around 89% found just once. The sample was peripheral blood. The receptors shown here come from a woman aged 45-65 years with active or convalescent COVID-19.

The chain links TRBV27 to TRBJ1-6; D unresolved. The CDR3 loop spans 14 amino acids. CDR1 and CDR2 (germline): MNHEY, SMNVEV (reference sequence). V was pared by 0 bases and J by 7 bases, with 7 bases between. The CDR3 region has the DNA TGTGCCAGCAGTTTATCTCTGGCCAATTCACCCCTCCACTTT. Protein product: CASSLSLANSPLHF.

The chain recombines TRBV28 with TRBJ2-1; unclear D gene. The germline CDR1 and CDR2 sequences are MDHEN and SYDVKM. The germline V and J ends were trimmed by 6 bases and 4 bases, with 7 bases remaining between them. This CDR3 is built from 12 residues. The CDR3 DNA follows: TGTGCCAGCAGCTCCGTATACAATGAGCAGTTCTTC. Amino acids: CASSSVYNEQFF.

This clone was seen a single time. The chain couples TRBV5-1 to TRBJ1-3; D perhaps matches TRBD1 (5 bases). The germline gives CDR1 SGHRS, CDR2 YFSETQ. The germline V and J ends were trimmed by 5 bases and 1 base, with 13 bases remaining between them. The CDR3 has 15 residues. CDR3 in amino acids: CASSEGGQSGNTIYF. The CDR3 DNA reads TGCGCCAGCAGTGAAGGCGGACAATCTGGAAACACCATATATTTT.

This clone was observed a single time. The V call is TRBV4-2, the J call TRBJ2-1; 9 bases map to TRBD2. CDR1 is LGHNA, CDR2 YNFKEQ, per germline. The CDR3 is made up of 16 amino acids. With 2 bases clipped from V and 8 bases from J, the junction kept 10 bases outside the gene matches. The CDR3 sequence is CASSQWGAGGPHEQFF. The CDR3, as DNA: TGTGCCAGCAGCCAATGGGGGGCGGGAGGGCCCCATGAGCAGTTCTTC.

The chain couples TRBV15 to TRBJ1-5, with unresolved D. Trimming stripped 5 bases from V and 0 bases from J, with 17 bases between. Looked up from germline, CDR1 is LNHNV and CDR2 is YYDKDF (reference sequence). The CDR3 is 17 amino acids. CDR3 coding DNA: TGTGCCACCAGCGCTTTTGTCCCCACAGCTAGCAATCAGCCCCAGCATTTT. Translated, it gives CATSAFVPTASNQPQHF.

Comment on this clone: In the same sample, other DNA sequences code for this CDR3. The DNA for the CDR3 is TGTGCCAGCAGCTCAAACTACGAGCAGTACTTC. It specifies CASSSNYEQYF. This chain links TRBV5-4 with TRBJ2-7; D call uncertain. The CDR3 extends over 11 amino acids. Germline CDR1 reads SGHNT; CDR2 reads YYREEE (reference sequence). Between the trimmed V and J ends, which lost 3 bases and 3 bases, there was a span of 4 bases. Together with reference TRBV5-4 and TRBJ2-7, the CDR3 gives the full variable domain: ETGVTQSPTHLIKTRGQQVTLRCSSQSGHNTVSWYQQALGQGPQFIFQYYREEENGRGNFPPRFSGLQFPNYSSELNVNALELDDSALYLCASSSNYEQYFGPGTRLTVT.

The V and J genes are TRBV4-1 and TRBJ2-2; TRBD1 agrees at 9 bases. CDR1 MGHRA and CDR2 YSYEKL come from the germline V gene. CDR3 length equals 15 residues. The V gene end was trimmed by 9 bases and the J gene end by 6 bases; junction bases not matched to a gene: 11. CDR3 residues: CASSRGQGRSGELFF. In nucleotides, the CDR3 is TGCGCCAGTAGTCGGGGACAGGGAAGATCCGGGGAGCTGTTTTTT.